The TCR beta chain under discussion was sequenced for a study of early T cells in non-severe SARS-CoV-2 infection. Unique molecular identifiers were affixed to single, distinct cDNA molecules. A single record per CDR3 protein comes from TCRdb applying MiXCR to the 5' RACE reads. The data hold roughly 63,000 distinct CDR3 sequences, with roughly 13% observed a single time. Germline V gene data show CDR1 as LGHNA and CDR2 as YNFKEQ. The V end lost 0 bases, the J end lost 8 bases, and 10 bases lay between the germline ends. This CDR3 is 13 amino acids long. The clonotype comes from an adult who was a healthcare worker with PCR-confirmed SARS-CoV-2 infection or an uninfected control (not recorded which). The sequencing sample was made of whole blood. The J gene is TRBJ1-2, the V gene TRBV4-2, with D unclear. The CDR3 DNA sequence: TGTGCCAGCAGCCAAGAGGGGAACGACGGCTACACCTTC. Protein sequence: CASSQEGNDGYTF.